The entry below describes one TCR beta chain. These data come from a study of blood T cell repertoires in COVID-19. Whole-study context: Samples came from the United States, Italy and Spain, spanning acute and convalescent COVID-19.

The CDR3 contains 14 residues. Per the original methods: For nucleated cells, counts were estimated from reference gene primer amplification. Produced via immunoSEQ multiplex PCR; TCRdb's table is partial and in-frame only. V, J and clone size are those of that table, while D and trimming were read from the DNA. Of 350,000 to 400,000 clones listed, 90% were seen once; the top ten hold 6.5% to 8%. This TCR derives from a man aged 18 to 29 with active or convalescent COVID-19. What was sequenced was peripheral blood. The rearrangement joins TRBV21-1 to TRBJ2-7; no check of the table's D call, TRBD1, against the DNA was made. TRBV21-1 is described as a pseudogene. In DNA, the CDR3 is TGTGCCAGCAGCAACCCGACAACTCCCTACGAGCAGTACTTC. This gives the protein CASSNPTTPYEQYF.